This T cell receptor (beta chain) was sequenced during a study of cytomegalovirus exposure and HLA in healthy donors. The PCR employed 60 Vbeta primers together with 13 Jbeta primers. This table comes from immunoSEQ multiplex PCR, and its TCRdb copy is limited to in-frame clones, with some not included. The sample includes about 130,000 clones, roughly 76% seen only once; the top ten take around 13%. V lost 6 bases and J 1 base, leaving 13 bases between the germline ends. In germline, CDR1 is SGHDN, CDR2 FVKESK. The CDR3 spans 15 residues. Source material: PBMCs. The chain uses TRBV14 and TRBJ2-1; tentative D call: TRBD1 (5 bases). The receptor was isolated from a woman between 55 and 75 years old in good health and CMV-seropositive. CDR3 DNA sequence: TGTGCCAGCAGTCAGAGCACAGGATCCTACAATGAGCAGTTCTTC. Its translation is CASSQSTGSYNEQFF.